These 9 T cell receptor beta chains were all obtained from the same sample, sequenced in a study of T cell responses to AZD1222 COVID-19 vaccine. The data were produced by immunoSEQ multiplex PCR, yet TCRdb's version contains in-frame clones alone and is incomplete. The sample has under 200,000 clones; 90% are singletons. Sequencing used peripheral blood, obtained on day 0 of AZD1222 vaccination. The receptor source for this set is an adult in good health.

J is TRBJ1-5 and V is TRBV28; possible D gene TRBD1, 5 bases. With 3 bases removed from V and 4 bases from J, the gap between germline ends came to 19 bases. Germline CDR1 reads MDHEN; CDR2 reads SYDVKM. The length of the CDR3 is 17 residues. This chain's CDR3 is CASSFVGDLRWNQPQHF. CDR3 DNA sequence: TGTGCCAGCAGTTTCGTCGGGGACCTCCGGTGGAATCAGCCCCAGCATTTT.

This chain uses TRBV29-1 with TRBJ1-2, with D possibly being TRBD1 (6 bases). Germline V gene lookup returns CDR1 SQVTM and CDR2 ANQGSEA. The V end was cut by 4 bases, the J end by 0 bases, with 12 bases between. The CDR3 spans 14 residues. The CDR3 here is CSVGGGSTNYGYTF. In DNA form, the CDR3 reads TGCAGCGTTGGGGGGGGCTCGACTAACTATGGCTACACCTTC. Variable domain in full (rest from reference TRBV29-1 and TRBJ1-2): SAVISQKPSRDICQRGTSLTIQCQVDSQVTMMFWYRQQPGQSLTLIATANQGSEATYESGFVIDKFPISRPNLTFSTLTVSNMSPEDSSIYLCSVGGGSTNYGYTFGSGTRLTVV.

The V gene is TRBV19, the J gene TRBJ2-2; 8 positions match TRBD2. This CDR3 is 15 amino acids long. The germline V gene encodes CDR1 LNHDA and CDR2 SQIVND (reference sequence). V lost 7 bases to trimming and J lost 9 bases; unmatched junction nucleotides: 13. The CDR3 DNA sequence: TGTGCCAGTACCGGACGGGGGGGGTTACTCCGGGAGCTGTTTTTT. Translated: CASTGRGGLLRELFF.

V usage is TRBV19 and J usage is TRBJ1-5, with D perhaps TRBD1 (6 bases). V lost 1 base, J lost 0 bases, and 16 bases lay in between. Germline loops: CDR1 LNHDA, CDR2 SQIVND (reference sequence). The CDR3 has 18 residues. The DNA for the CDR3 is TGTGCCAGTAGTATAGGGAGGAGGGGGGACAATAGCAATCAGCCCCAGCATTTT. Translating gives CASSIGRRGDNSNQPQHF.

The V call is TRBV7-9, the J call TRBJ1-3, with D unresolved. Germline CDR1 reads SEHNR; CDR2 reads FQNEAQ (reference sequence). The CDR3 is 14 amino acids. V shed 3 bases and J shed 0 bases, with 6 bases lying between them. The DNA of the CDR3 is TGTGCCAGCAGCTTCCGGGCCTCTGGAAACACCATATATTTT. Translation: CASSFRASGNTIYF.

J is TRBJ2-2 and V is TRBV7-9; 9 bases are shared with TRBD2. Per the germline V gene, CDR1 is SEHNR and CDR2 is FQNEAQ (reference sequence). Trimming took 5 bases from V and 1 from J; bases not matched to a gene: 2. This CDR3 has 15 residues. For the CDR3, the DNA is TGTGCCAGCAGCCTTAGCGGGGGGAACACCGGGGAGCTGTTTTTT. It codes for CASSLSGGNTGELFF.

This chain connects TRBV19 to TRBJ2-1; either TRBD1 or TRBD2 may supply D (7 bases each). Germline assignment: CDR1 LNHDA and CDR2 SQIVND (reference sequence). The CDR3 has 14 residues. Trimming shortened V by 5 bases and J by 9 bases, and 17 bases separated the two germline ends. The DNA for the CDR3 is TGTGCCAGTAGTTCCCAGGGGGGGCCGATTGAGCAGTTCTTC. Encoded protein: CASSSQGGPIEQFF.

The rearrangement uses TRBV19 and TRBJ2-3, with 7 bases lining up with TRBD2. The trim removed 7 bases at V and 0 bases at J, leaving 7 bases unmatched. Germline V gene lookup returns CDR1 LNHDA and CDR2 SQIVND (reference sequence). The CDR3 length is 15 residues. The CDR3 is CASTLGRGSTDTQYF. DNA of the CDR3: TGTGCCAGTACCCTGGGGCGGGGGAGCACAGATACGCAGTATTTT.

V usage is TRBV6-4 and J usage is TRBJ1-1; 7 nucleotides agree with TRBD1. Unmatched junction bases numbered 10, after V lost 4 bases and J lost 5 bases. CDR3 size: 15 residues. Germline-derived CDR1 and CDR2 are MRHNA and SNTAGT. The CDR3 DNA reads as TGTGCCAGCAGTGTCTTTCCGGGACAGAGTACTGAAGCTTTCTTT. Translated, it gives CASSVFPGQSTEAFF.